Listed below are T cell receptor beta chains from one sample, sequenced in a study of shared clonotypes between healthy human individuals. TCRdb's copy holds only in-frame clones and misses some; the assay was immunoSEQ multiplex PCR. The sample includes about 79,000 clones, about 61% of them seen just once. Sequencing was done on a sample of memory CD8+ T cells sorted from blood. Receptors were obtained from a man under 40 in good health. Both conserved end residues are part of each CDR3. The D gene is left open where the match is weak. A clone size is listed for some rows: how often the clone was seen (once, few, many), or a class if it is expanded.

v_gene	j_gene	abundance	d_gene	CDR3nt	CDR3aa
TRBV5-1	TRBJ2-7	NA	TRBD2	TGCGCCAGCAGCTCCCCCCCCGGGACTAGCGGGAGACAATTCTTCTACGAGCAGTACTTC	CASSSPPGTSGRQFFYEQYF
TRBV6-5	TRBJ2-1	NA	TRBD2	TGTGCCAGCAGTTTAGCGGGAGAGAGTGGGCCTGAGCAGTTCTTC	CASSLAGESGPEQFF
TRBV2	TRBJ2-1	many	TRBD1	TGTGCCAGCGGGCTACAGGGGTGGCATGAGCAGTTCTTC	CASGLQGWHEQFF
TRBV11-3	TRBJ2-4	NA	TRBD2	TGTGCCAGCAGCTTAGATGGAGGGCGCGGGGGCATTCAGTACTTC	CASSLDGGRGGIQYF
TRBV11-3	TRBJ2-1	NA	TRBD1	TGTGCCAGCAGCCCCGGGACAGGTCGCGGTTCTTCCAATGAGCAGTTCTTC	CASSPGTGRGSSNEQFF
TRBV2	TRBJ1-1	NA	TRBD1	TGTGCCAGCAGCGACAGGGGCGGGAACACTGAAGCTTTCTTT	CASSDRGGNTEAFF
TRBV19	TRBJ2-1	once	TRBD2	TGTGCCAGTAGTATGACTAGCGGGACGTACAATGAGCAGTTCTTC	CASSMTSGTYNEQFF
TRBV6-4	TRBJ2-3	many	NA	TGTGCCAGCAGTGCGGGAAGCACAGATACGCAGTATTTT	CASSAGSTDTQYF
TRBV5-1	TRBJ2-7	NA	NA	TGCGCCAGCAGCCCCGGAGGGGTCGGCGAGCAGTACTTC	CASSPGGVGEQYF
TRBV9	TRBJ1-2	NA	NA	TGTGCCAGCAGCCGGGACACCACTAACTATGGCTACACCTTC	CASSRDTTNYGYTF
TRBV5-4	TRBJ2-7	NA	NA	TGTGCCAGCAGCGACTCAGCGGATTCCTACGAGCAGTACTTC	CASSDSADSYEQYF
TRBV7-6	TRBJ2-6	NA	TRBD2	TGTGCCAGCAGCTTGGGGGGGTCTTCTGGGGCCAACGTCCTGACTTTC	CASSLGGSSGANVLTF
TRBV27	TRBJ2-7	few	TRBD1	TGTGCCAGCAGTCCTCCGGACAGGGGAGGCTACGAGCAGTACTTC	CASSPPDRGGYEQYF
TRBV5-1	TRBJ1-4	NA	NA	TGCGCCAGCAGCTTGTCGCAGGCCCCTAATGAAAAACTGTTTTTT	CASSLSQAPNEKLFF
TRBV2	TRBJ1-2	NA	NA	TGTGCCAGCAACCCAGGGGTGGGGGCTTGGGGCTACACCTTC	CASNPGVGAWGYTF
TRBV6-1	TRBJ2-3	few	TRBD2	TGTGCCAGCGAGACCGGGACTAGCGGTACAGATACGCAGTATTTT	CASETGTSGTDTQYF
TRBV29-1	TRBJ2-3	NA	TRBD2	TGCAGCGTTAGCGGGAGGGGGACAGATACGCAGTATTTT	CSVSGRGTDTQYF
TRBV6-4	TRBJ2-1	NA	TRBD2	TGTGCCAGCAGTGACCGCCTCGAGGGAGGGGAGCAGTTCTTC	CASSDRLEGGEQFF
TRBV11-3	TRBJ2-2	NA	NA	TGTGCCAGCAGCTTAGGGGCCCTGGGGGAGCTGTTTTTT	CASSLGALGELFF
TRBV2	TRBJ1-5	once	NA	TGTGCCAGCAAGGCAGGGAGAAATCAGCCCCAGCATTTT	CASKAGRNQPQHF
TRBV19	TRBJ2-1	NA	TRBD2	TGTGCCACCGTGACTAGCGGATACAATGAGCAGTTCTTC	CATVTSGYNEQFF
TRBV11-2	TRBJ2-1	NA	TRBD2	TGTGCCAGCAGCTCGACTAGCGGGAGTATCTCCTACAATGAGCAGTTCTTC	CASSSTSGSISYNEQFF
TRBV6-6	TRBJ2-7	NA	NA	TGTGCCAGCAGTTACGTCCGGGTCCAAATCCAGGTCGAGCAGTACTTC	CASSYVRVQIQVEQYF
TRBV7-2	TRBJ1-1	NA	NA	TGTGCCAGCAGCCTCACCACGAGTACTGAAGCTTTCTTT	CASSLTTSTEAFF
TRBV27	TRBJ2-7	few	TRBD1	TGTGCCAGCAGTTGGGCAGGGGGCGAATTACTAGACGAGCAGTACTTC	CASSWAGGELLDEQYF
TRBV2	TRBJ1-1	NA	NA	TGTGCCAAATCCGAGGAGGCGAACACTGAAGCTTTCTTT	CAKSEEANTEAFF
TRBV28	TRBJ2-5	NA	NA	TGTGCCAGCAGTCCACTAGCCCTCCAAGAGACCCAGTACTTC	CASSPLALQETQYF
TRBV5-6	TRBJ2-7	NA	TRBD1	TGTGCCAGCAGCCCGGGGGACAGGCAGTGGTACGAGCAGTACTTC	CASSPGDRQWYEQYF
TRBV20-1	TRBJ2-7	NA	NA	TGCAGTGCAAAGGAGACCTACGAGCAGTACTTC	CSAKETYEQYF
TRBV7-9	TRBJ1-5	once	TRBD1	TGTGCCAGCAGCTTGGACAGGGAGCTGGGTACGAGCAATCAGCCCCAGCATTTT	CASSLDRELGTSNQPQHF
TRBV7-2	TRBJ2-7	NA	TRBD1	TGTGCCAGCAGCTTAGTGACGGGACAGTACTACGAGCAGTACTTC	CASSLVTGQYYEQYF
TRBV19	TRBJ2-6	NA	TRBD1	TGTGCCAGTACAGGGGGTCAGGGTAGATACTCTGGGGCCAACGTCCTGACTTTC	CASTGGQGRYSGANVLTF
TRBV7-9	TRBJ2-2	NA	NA	TGTGCCAGAGGGCCAGCGAACACCGGGGAGCTGTTTTTT	CARGPANTGELFF
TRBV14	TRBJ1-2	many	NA	TGTGCCAGCAGCCAAGGGTCCCGGGGGCCATATGGCTACACCTTC	CASSQGSRGPYGYTF
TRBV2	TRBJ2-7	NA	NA	TGTGCCAGCAGTTCGGGGGAAGGCTACGAGCAGTACTTC	CASSSGEGYEQYF
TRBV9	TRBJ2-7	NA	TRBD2	TGTGCCAGCGGCGGGAGGGGGGCGAATTACCCCTACGAGCAGTACTTC	CASGGRGANYPYEQYF
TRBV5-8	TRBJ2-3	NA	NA	TGTGCCAGCAGCCCCACCCCCCCACAGTGGTATTTT	CASSPTPPQWYF
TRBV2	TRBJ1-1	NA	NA	TGTGCCAGCCGACCGAACACTGAAGCTTTCTTT	CASRPNTEAFF
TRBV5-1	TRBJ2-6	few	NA	TGCGCCAGCAGTCCCGGCGGTTTTGCTGGGGCCAACGTCCTGACTTTC	CASSPGGFAGANVLTF
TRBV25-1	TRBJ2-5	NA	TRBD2	TGTGCCAGCAGTCCAAACGGGGGACTAGCGGAAGAGGCCCAGTACTTC	CASSPNGGLAEEAQYF
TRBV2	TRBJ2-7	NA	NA	TGTGCCAGCAGTAGGTTACAGGAGGGCGAGCAGTACTTC	CASSRLQEGEQYF
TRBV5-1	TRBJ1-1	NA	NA	TGCGCCAGCAGCTTGGATCCGAACACTGAAGCTTTCTTT	CASSLDPNTEAFF
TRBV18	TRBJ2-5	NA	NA	TGTGCCAGCTCACCGGAGATTTGGGAAGAGACCCAGTACTTC	CASSPEIWEETQYF
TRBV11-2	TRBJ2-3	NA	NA	TGTGCCAGCAGCTCACAGGCCCCCTTTTTCACAGATACGCAGTATTTT	CASSSQAPFFTDTQYF
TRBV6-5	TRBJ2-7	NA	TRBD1	TGTGCTTCCGGGACAGGAGCCTACGAGCAGTACTTC	CASGTGAYEQYF
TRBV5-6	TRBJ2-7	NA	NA	TGTGCCAGCAGCTGGAATCCGGGGTCCTACGAGCAGTACTTC	CASSWNPGSYEQYF
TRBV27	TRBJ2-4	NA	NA	TGTGCCAGCAGTCCCGCCTATGACGGAAAAAACATTCAGTACTTC	CASSPAYDGKNIQYF
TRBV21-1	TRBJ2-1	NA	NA	TGTGCCAGCAGTGGGAGTTCCTACAATGAGCAGTTCTTC	CASSGSSYNEQFF
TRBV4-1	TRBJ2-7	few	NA	TGCGCCAGCAGCCAAGTTGCAGTACCGAGCTCCTACGAGCAGTACTTC	CASSQVAVPSSYEQYF
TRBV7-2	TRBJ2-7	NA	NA	TGTGCCAGCAGCACTTACTATGGGTGGGAGCAGTACTTC	CASSTYYGWEQYF
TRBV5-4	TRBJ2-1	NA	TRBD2	TGTGCCAGCAGCTCCGCCGGACTAGCGTATGAGCAGTTCTTC	CASSSAGLAYEQFF
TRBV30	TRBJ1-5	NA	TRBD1	TGTGCCTGGAGTGTAAGGGGGACAGGGGGAAGGCAGCCCCAGCATTTT	CAWSVRGTGGRQPQHF